What follows describes a single TCR beta chain. This specimen comes from a study of T cell changes during pregnancy in multiple sclerosis. CDR3 length: 14 amino acids. Trimming left V 7 bases short and J 3 bases short, with 13 bases between. Germline V gene sequence: CDR1 MNHEY, CDR2 SMNVEV (reference sequence). Here immunoSEQ multiplex PCR was the method, and the copy in TCRdb shows in-frame clones only, minus some. The data show approximately 30,000 clones, roughly 91% seen once. The TCR sequence derives from a female donor in good health, enrolled as a control in a pregnancy study. The chain links TRBV27 to TRBJ1-5, with TRBD1 as a possible D gene (6 bases). The sample consisted of CD8+ T cells from peripheral blood mononuclear cells, taken in the second trimester of pregnancy. CDR3 coding DNA: TGTGCCAGCAAAAGACAGGCGAACAATCAGCCCCAGCATTTT. Its protein product is CASKRQANNQPQHF.